The 13 T cell receptor beta chains below come from one sample, sequenced in a study of response to subunit inactivated influenza vaccine. A single record per CDR3 protein comes from TCRdb applying MiXCR to the RT-PCR reads. The sample includes around 480,000 distinct CDR3 sequences, 10% to 11% of them seen just once. The sample was PBMCs from blood, taken around seven weeks after vaccination. These receptors all stem from a man between 50 and 59 years old who received an inactivated influenza vaccine.

The CDR3, as DNA: TGTGCCAGCCGGACGGGGGGAAGTGAGCAGTTCTTC. Translating it yields CASRTGGSEQFF. The V gene is TRBV28, the J gene TRBJ2-1, with TRBD2 identical over 7 bases. V was clipped by 8 bases and J by 9 bases; unmatched bases: 7. The CDR3 has 12 residues. Per the germline V gene, CDR1 is MDHEN and CDR2 is SYDVKM.

This clonotype was seen a few times. The chain uses TRBV3-1 and TRBJ2-5; a weak D match, TRBD1 (6 bases). Trimming removed 11 bases from V and 4 bases from J, with 20 bases in between. The length of the CDR3 is 14 residues. Germline CDR1 LGHDT, CDR2 YNNKEL (reference sequence). This CDR3 reads CAYGAGALPETQYF. The CDR3 bases are TGTGCCTACGGAGCAGGGGCACTACCAGAGACCCAGTACTTC.

This clonotype appeared a few times. The CDR3 loop is CASQVGSYNEQFF. The CDR3 DNA reads as TGTGCCAGCCAGGTGGGGTCCTACAATGAGCAGTTCTTC. The chain employs TRBV6-1 and TRBJ2-1; D uncertain. Germline V CDR1 and CDR2: MNHNS, SASEGT. Trimming removed 8 bases from V and 1 base from J, with 9 bases in between. The length of the CDR3 is 13 residues.

This clonotype was counted only a few times. The chain has TRBV5-1 and TRBJ2-3, with D possibly TRBD2 on 5 matching bases. Trimming removed 2 bases from V and 0 bases from J, with 10 bases in between. Germline CDR1 reads SGHRS; CDR2 reads YFSETQ. The length of the CDR3 is 15 residues. Here the CDR3 reads CASSLAETSTDTQYF. The CDR3, as DNA: TGCGCCAGCAGCTTAGCGGAGACTAGCACAGATACGCAGTATTTT.

V usage is TRBV3-1 and J usage is TRBJ2-4; D possibly corresponds to TRBD1 (6 bases). Germline lookup yields CDR1 LGHDT and CDR2 YNNKEL (reference sequence). The V and J ends lost 4 bases and 9 bases respectively, with 16 bases between them. This CDR3 contains 14 residues. CDR3 in DNA: TGTGCCAGCAGCCCCCCGAACAGGGAAGGCATTCAGTACTTC. Residues: CASSPPNREGIQYF.

This clonotype has just a few counts. CDR3 coding DNA: TGTGCCAGCAGCCCCTCGGGCATTAGGTTCTTC. Protein: CASSPSGIRFF. The V gene is TRBV28, the J gene TRBJ2-1; D is uncertain. Germline CDR1 is MDHEN and CDR2 is SYDVKM. The length of the CDR3 is 11 residues. V lost 6 bases and J lost 15, with 15 bases in between.

This clonotype was found a few times. This chain connects TRBV5-1 to TRBJ2-7; 7 bases match TRBD1. Germline V gives CDR1 SGHRS, CDR2 YFSETQ. The CDR3 spans 14 residues. Germline trimming cut 3 bases from V and 5 bases from J; bases unmatched to any gene: 8. CDR3 protein: CASSSQGLYDEQYF. The DNA of the CDR3 is TGCGCCAGCAGCTCACAGGGGTTATACGACGAGCAGTACTTC. The complete variable domain, with remaining parts taken from reference TRBV5-1 and TRBJ2-7, reads KAGVTQTPRYLIKTRGQQVTLSCSPISGHRSVSWYQQTPGQGLQFLFEYFSETQRNKGNFPGRFSGRQFSNSRSEMNVSTLELGDSALYLCASSSQGLYDEQYFGPGTRLTVT.

This clonotype was counted a few times. This chain links TRBV29-1 with TRBJ2-3, with no clear D. Germline V gives CDR1 SQVTM, CDR2 ANQGSEA. V was clipped by 2 bases and J by 6 bases, with 6 bases between them. The CDR3 is 11 amino acids. The CDR3 loop reads CSVEPLDTQYF. CDR3 coding DNA: TGCAGCGTTGAACCCTTGGATACGCAGTATTTT.

V gene TRBV12-3 or TRBV12-4 combines with J gene TRBJ1-1; TRBD1 agrees at 7 bases. This CDR3 comprises 13 residues. The trim removed 4 bases at V and 6 bases at J, leaving 5 bases unmatched. The CDR3 sequence is CASSWTGGAEAFF. Here the CDR3 DNA reads TGTGCCAGCAGTTGGACAGGTGGGGCTGAAGCTTTCTTT.

In its sample, this clonotype was seen many times. The CDR3 loop is CASSSWGALNTEAFF. CDR3 DNA sequence: TGTGCCAGCAGTAGTTGGGGGGCGCTAAACACTGAAGCTTTCTTT. The chain recombines TRBV7-2 with TRBJ1-1; maybe TRBD1 (6 bases). This CDR3 has 15 amino acids. Germline values: CDR1 SGHTA, CDR2 FQGNSA. V was trimmed by 6 bases and J by 2 bases, leaving 16 bases between them.

The chain links TRBV4-3 to TRBJ2-5; no clear D gene. The V end lost 0 bases, the J end lost 5 bases, and 13 bases lay between the germline ends. Germline CDR1 and CDR2: LGHNA and YSLEER. The CDR3 is 15 residues long. CDR3 bases: TGCGCCAGCAGCCAAGATGTCAATAGCCGGGAGACCCAGTACTTC. Amino acid sequence: CASSQDVNSRETQYF.

This clonotype appeared a few times. This chain links TRBV9 with TRBJ1-5; D ambiguous. This CDR3 has 13 amino acids. Trimming shortened V by 2 bases and J by 7 bases, and 10 bases separated the two germline ends. CDR1 is SGDLS, CDR2 YYNGEE, per germline. Here the CDR3 reads CASSVGLRQPQHF. The CDR3 nucleotides read TGTGCCAGCAGCGTGGGTCTGCGACAGCCCCAGCATTTT.

This clonotype has more than one count but fewer than ten. The rearrangement links TRBV9 to TRBJ1-1, with D unresolved. Trimming took 3 bases from V and 3 from J, leaving 18 bases between them. This CDR3 comprises 16 residues. Germline loops: CDR1 SGDLS, CDR2 YYNGEE. This chain's CDR3 is CASSGGVIIGYTEAFF. CDR3 DNA sequence: TGTGCCAGCAGCGGTGGGGTCATAATTGGGTACACTGAAGCTTTCTTT.